This T cell receptor (beta chain) was documented in a study of blood T cell repertoires in COVID-19. In the study overall: The samples span acute and convalescent COVID-19 from the United States, Italy and Spain. Sources were T cells, B-cell-depleted T cells, or PBMCs; the material itself was cDNA or gDNA.

Methods used by the authors: Researchers report that nucleated cell counts were estimated from reference gene primer amplification. Profiled with immunoSEQ multiplex PCR; TCRdb holds only in-frame clones, not every one. Clone size and the V and J calls come from that table; the DNA yielded D and trimming. The table records some 240,000 clones, roughly four fifths of them present only once. This clone was seen a single time. The receptor's source is a woman aged 55 to 70 with active or convalescent COVID-19. The sequencing sample was made of peripheral blood.

For the CDR3, the DNA is TGTGCCAGCACGGGGGGTGACAATCAGCCCCAGCATTTT. Translating gives CASTGGDNQPQHF. This chain uses TRBV6-5 with TRBJ1-5; D is perhaps TRBD1 (5 bases). The CDR3 has 13 amino acids. Germline CDR1 is MNHEY and CDR2 is SVGAGI. Trimming removed 7 bases from V and 3 bases from J, with 10 bases in between.